Below are 25 T cell receptor beta chains sequenced from a single sample in a study of blood T cell repertoires in COVID-19. Clones were read by immunoSEQ multiplex PCR, and TCRdb kept only the in-frame ones, dropping some. The table lists around 240,000 clones, around 88% of them singletons. The sample taken for sequencing was PBMCs or T cells enriched from blood (not recorded which). The receptors were gathered from a woman between 45 and 60 years old who had recovered from COVID-19.

The V call is TRBV29-1, the J call TRBJ2-2, with TRBD2 as a possible D gene (6 bases). Trimming pared 6 bases from V and 5 bases from J, leaving 22 bases between. The CDR3 sequence is 16 residues long. The germline CDR1 and CDR2 sequences are SQVTM and ANQGSEA. This CDR3 is CSVPTSLAAGTGELFF. CDR3 DNA sequence: TGCAGCGTGCCGACTAGTCTGGCGGCTGGGACCGGGGAGCTGTTTTTT.

This clone was counted between two and nine times. The rearrangement links TRBV9 to TRBJ1-1; D is perhaps TRBD1 (5 bases). Trimming removed 4 bases from V and 2 bases from J, with 9 bases in between. CDR1 SGDLS and CDR2 YYNGEE come from the germline V gene. The CDR3 sequence is 13 residues long. In DNA, the CDR3 is TGTGCCAGCAGCTTCGGACATAACACTGAAGCTTTCTTT. Translation gives CASSFGHNTEAFF.

CDR3 in DNA: TGTGCCAGCAGCCCGACAGGGGGCGCAGATACGCAGTATTTT. Residues: CASSPTGGADTQYF. The chain combines TRBV7-3 with TRBJ2-3; 10 bases align to TRBD1. The V gene end was trimmed by 5 bases and the J gene end by 4 bases; junction bases not matched to a gene: 3. The CDR3 runs 14 residues. Per the germline V gene, CDR1 is SGHTA and CDR2 is FQGTGA. Variable domain in full (rest from reference TRBV7-3 and TRBJ2-3): GAGVSQTPSNKVTEKGKYVELRCDPISGHTALYWYRQSLGQGPEFLIYFQGTGAADDSGLPNDRFFAVRPEGSVSTLKIQRTERGDSAVYLCASSPTGGADTQYFGPGTRLTVL.

The chain uses TRBV7-6 and TRBJ1-5, with D perhaps matching TRBD1 (6 bases). V lost 1 base and J lost 3, with 10 bases in between. The CDR3 is 15 residues long. Germline lookup yields CDR1 SGHVS and CDR2 FNYEAQ. The CDR3 protein is CASSLEGGANQPQHF. In DNA form, the CDR3 reads TGTGCCAGCAGCTTAGAGGGGGGGGCCAATCAGCCCCAGCATTTT.

The V and J genes are TRBV30 and TRBJ2-5, with 10 bases matching TRBD2. With V trimmed by 1 base and J by 4 bases, 0 bases remained unmatched. The CDR3 extends over 13 amino acids. Germline CDR1 GTSNPN, CDR2 SVGIG (reference sequence). For the CDR3, the DNA is TGTGCCTGGAGTGGACTAGCGGGAGAGACCCAGTACTTC. The encoded protein is CAWSGLAGETQYF.

This clone was recorded once. The V and J genes are TRBV27 and TRBJ2-3; weak D call: TRBD1 (5 bases). V lost 2 bases and J lost 2, with 11 bases in between. The length of the CDR3 is 15 residues. Germline values: CDR1 MNHEY, CDR2 SMNVEV (reference sequence). DNA for the CDR3: TGTGCCAGCAGTTTAAGGCAGGGCATCACAGATACGCAGTATTTT. It translates to CASSLRQGITDTQYF.

CDR3 sequence: CASISRGPVNYGYTF. The CDR3 DNA follows: TGTGCCAGCATCTCGAGGGGGCCCGTTAACTATGGCTACACCTTC. The chain carries TRBV28 and TRBJ1-2, with TRBD1 identical over 7 bases. The CDR3 contains 15 residues. Germline V gene sequence: CDR1 MDHEN, CDR2 SYDVKM. V was clipped by 7 bases and J by 1 base; unmatched bases: 9.

This clone appeared a single time. The rearrangement links TRBV28 to TRBJ1-2; TRBD1 matches 8 bases. V was clipped by 5 bases and J by 4 bases; unmatched bases: 6. CDR1 and CDR2 from the germline V gene are MDHEN and SYDVKM. This CDR3 has 14 residues. CDR3 bases: TGTGCCAGCAGTAAGGGACAGGCGGGCTATGGCTACACCTTC. Residues: CASSKGQAGYGYTF.

This rearrangement joins TRBV5-1 to TRBJ2-2; 8 positions agree with TRBD1. V lost 0 bases, J lost 7 bases, and 8 bases stayed unmatched. The CDR3 totals 16 residues. The germline CDR1 and CDR2 sequences are SGHRS and YFSETQ. CDR3 protein: CASSLGLDRASGELFF. DNA of the CDR3: TGCGCCAGCAGCTTGGGACTGGACAGGGCCAGCGGGGAGCTGTTTTTT.

This chain connects TRBV5-1 to TRBJ1-6; 9 nucleotides align to TRBD1. Germline CDR1 SGHRS, CDR2 YFSETQ. This CDR3 contains 21 residues. J was trimmed by 0 bases and V by 0 bases; bases with no gene match: 13. CDR3 region: CASSLEFWGQGKGSYNSPLHF. DNA of the CDR3: TGCGCCAGCAGCTTGGAATTCTGGGGACAGGGAAAAGGCTCCTATAATTCACCCCTCCACTTT. Full variable domain (rest looked up from reference TRBV5-1 and TRBJ1-6): KAGVTQTPRYLIKTRGQQVTLSCSPISGHRSVSWYQQTPGQGLQFLFEYFSETQRNKGNFPGRFSGRQFSNSRSEMNVSTLELGDSALYLCASSLEFWGQGKGSYNSPLHFGNGTRLTVT.

V gene TRBV5-8 combines with J gene TRBJ1-2; TRBD1 agrees at 10 bases. CDR1 is SGHTS, CDR2 YDEGEE, per germline. This CDR3 has 14 amino acids. The V gene end was trimmed by 3 bases and the J gene end by 6 bases; junction bases not matched to a gene: 5. In DNA form, the CDR3 reads TGTGCCAGCAGCTCCGACAGGGGGCGAGATGGCTACACCTTC. Translated, it gives CASSSDRGRDGYTF. Variable domain in full (rest from reference TRBV5-8 and TRBJ1-2): EAGVTQSPTHLIKTRGQQATLRCSPISGHTSVYWYQQALGLGLQFLLWYDEGEERNRGNFPPRFSGRQFPNYSSELNVNALELEDSALYLCASSSDRGRDGYTFGSGTRLTVV.

This clone was observed many times. The rearrangement joins TRBV4-1 to TRBJ2-7, with 8 positions matching TRBD2. CDR3 length: 13 amino acids. V lost 4 bases and J lost 5; bases outside the gene matches: 4. Germline V gene lookup returns CDR1 MGHRA and CDR2 YSYEKL. CDR3 coding DNA: TGCGCCAGCAGCCTCGGGGGGGGCAACGAGCAGTACTTC. This sequence encodes CASSLGGGNEQYF.

CDR3 coding DNA: TGCGCCAGCAGCCGGGACAGGGGCTACAATGAGCAGTTCTTC. Translation: CASSRDRGYNEQFF. This rearrangement joins TRBV5-1 to TRBJ2-1, with TRBD1 matching 10 bases. The CDR3 totals 14 residues. CDR1 and CDR2 from the germline V gene are SGHRS and YFSETQ. With 4 bases clipped from V and 3 bases from J, the junction kept 1 base outside the gene matches.

V usage is TRBV20-1 and J usage is TRBJ2-7; 8 bases agree with TRBD2. This CDR3 has 16 residues. J was trimmed by 4 bases and V by 3 bases; bases with no gene match: 14. Germline lookup yields CDR1 DFQATT and CDR2 SNEGSKA (reference sequence). DNA for the CDR3: TGCAGTGCTAGTGAACGGGGGGCGGGAGGCCGTTACGAGCAGTACTTC. Translation gives CSASERGAGGRYEQYF.

The chain recombines TRBV5-1 with TRBJ2-5; 13 bases are shared with TRBD2. V was pared by 4 bases and J by 3 bases, with 12 bases of the junction left unmatched. CDR3 length: 18 residues. Germline V gives CDR1 SGHRS, CDR2 YFSETQ. CDR3 region: CASSKGPRGLAGEETQYF. The CDR3 coding sequence is TGCGCCAGCAGCAAGGGACCGAGAGGACTAGCGGGAGAAGAGACCCAGTACTTC.

The chain couples TRBV4-1 to TRBJ2-5; D is possibly TRBD2 (5 bases). V gave up 3 bases and J gave up 6 bases, with 17 bases separating them. CDR3 length equals 15 residues. Germline CDR1 is MGHRA and CDR2 is YSYEKL. CDR3 sequence (DNA): TGCGCCAGCAGCCATTCTGTCCGGGAACCCAAGACCCAGTACTTC. Translated, it gives CASSHSVREPKTQYF.

This clone has a single count. The gene calls are TRBV13 and TRBJ2-7; tentative D call: TRBD2 (6 bases). The CDR3 spans 14 residues. V was trimmed by 2 bases and J by 2 bases, leaving 10 bases between them. CDR1 and CDR2 (germline): PRHDT, FYEKMQ (reference sequence). The chain's CDR3 is CASSLLGGTYEQYF. The CDR3, as DNA: TGTGCCAGCAGCTTACTCGGGGGAACCTACGAGCAGTACTTC. Full variable domain (outside the CDR3, taken from reference TRBV13 and TRBJ2-7): AAGVIQSPRHLIKEKRETATLKCYPIPRHDTVYWYQQGPGQDPQFLISFYEKMQSDKGSIPDRFSAQQFSDYHSELNMSSLELGDSALYFCASSLLGGTYEQYFGPGTRLTVT.

The chain uses TRBV10-3 and TRBJ2-7, with 9 bases that match TRBD2. Germline CDR1 reads ENHRY; CDR2 reads SYGVKD. V trimming: 6 bases; J trimming: 3 bases; junction bases outside the gene matches: 9. There are 15 residues in the CDR3. CDR3 sequence: CAISDGTSKYYEQYF. The CDR3 nucleotides read TGTGCCATCAGCGATGGGACTAGCAAATACTACGAGCAGTACTTC.

This clone has a handful of counts. The chain combines TRBV27 with TRBJ2-3, with a tentative D call TRBD2 (7 bases). The CDR3 length is 14 residues. Germline CDR1 is MNHEY and CDR2 is SMNVEV (reference sequence). Trimming took 6 bases from V and 7 from J, leaving 17 bases between them. CDR3 region: CASRGRGGVNTQYF. In DNA form, the CDR3 reads TGTGCCAGCAGGGGGAGGGGGGGCGTAAATACGCAGTATTTT.

This CDR3 reads CASSDLTGGESETQYF. CDR3 sequence (DNA): TGTGCCAGCAGTGACCTGACAGGGGGCGAATCAGAGACCCAGTACTTC. The chain has TRBV6-1 and TRBJ2-5; 10 nucleotides match TRBD1. Germline V gene sequence: CDR1 MNHNS, CDR2 SASEGT. With 3 bases clipped from V and 4 bases from J, the junction kept 8 bases outside the gene matches. The CDR3 runs to 16 residues.

This CDR3 reads CASSTRGHSPLHF. In DNA, the CDR3 is TGTGCCAGCAGCACGAGAGGGCATTCACCCCTCCACTTT. The V call is TRBV7-8, the J call TRBJ1-6, with D hard to call. Trimming pared 5 bases from V and 8 bases from J, leaving 10 bases between. Looked up from germline, CDR1 is SGHVS and CDR2 is FQNEAQ. The CDR3 sequence is 13 residues long.

DNA for the CDR3: TGTGCCAGCAGGCAACAGACAGATTATAATGAAAAACTGTTTTTT. Its protein product is CASRQQTDYNEKLFF. The chain has TRBV27 and TRBJ1-4, with TRBD1 as a possible D gene (5 bases). Germline CDR1 MNHEY, CDR2 SMNVEV (reference sequence). Trimming left V 6 bases short and J 4 bases short, with 15 bases between. CDR3 size: 15 residues.

J is TRBJ1-4 and V is TRBV28; possibly TRBD1 for D (5 bases). V dropped 8 bases and J dropped 8 bases, with 18 bases sitting between them. Germline values: CDR1 MDHEN, CDR2 SYDVKM. The CDR3 consists of 14 residues. CDR3 sequence: CASVRRGWVEKLFF. In DNA, the CDR3 is TGTGCCAGCGTAAGACGGGGGTGGGTGGAAAAACTGTTTTTT.

The table lists this clone with a count of one. The gene calls are TRBV6-2 or TRBV6-3 and TRBJ2-2; 10 positions agree with TRBD2. The CDR3 extends over 17 amino acids. J gave up 6 bases and V 6 bases, and 13 bases lay outside the gene matches. Germline CDR1 and CDR2: MNHEY and SVGEGT. The CDR3 sequence: CASSSPGLAFVSGELFF. CDR3 nucleotides: TGTGCCAGCAGCTCCCCGGGACTAGCGTTCGTTTCCGGGGAGCTGTTTTTT.

The chain combines TRBV5-4 with TRBJ2-5, with 11 bases fitting TRBD2. The germline gives CDR1 SGHNT, CDR2 YYREEE (reference sequence). V shed 5 bases and J 1 base; nucleotides not matched to a gene: 10. The CDR3 is 17 residues long. The CDR3 DNA reads TGTGCCAGCAGTCCAGGTGGACTAGCGGGTTCCCAAGAGACCCAGTACTTC. It specifies CASSPGGLAGSQETQYF.